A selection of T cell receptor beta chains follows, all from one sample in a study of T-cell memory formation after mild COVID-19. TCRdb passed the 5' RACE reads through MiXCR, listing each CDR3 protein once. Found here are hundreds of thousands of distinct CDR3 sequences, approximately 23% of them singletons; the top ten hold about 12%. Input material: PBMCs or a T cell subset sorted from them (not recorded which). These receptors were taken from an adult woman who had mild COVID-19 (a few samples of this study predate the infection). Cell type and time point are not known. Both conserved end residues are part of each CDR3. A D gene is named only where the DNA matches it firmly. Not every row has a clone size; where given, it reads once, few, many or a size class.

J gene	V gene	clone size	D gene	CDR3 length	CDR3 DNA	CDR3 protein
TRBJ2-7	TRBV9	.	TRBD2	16	TGTGCCAGCAGCGCAGGGACTAGCGGGGGAATTCGCGAGCAGTACTTC	CASSAGTSGGIREQYF
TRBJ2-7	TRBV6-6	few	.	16	TGTGCCAGCAGCTACCGAACGCCCCCAGGTCCCTACGAGCAGTACTTC	CASSYRTPPGPYEQYF
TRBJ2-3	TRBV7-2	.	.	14	TGTGCCAGCAGCCAGGGGCTTGGCACAGATACGCAGTATTTT	CASSQGLGTDTQYF
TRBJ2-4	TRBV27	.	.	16	TGTGCCAGCAGTTTTGGTAGTCATCTAGCCAAAAACATTCAGTACTTC	CASSFGSHLAKNIQYF
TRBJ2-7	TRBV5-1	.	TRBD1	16	TGCGCCAGCAGCGCGGGCGCCGGGACAGGGGCCTACGAGCAGTACTTC	CASSAGAGTGAYEQYF
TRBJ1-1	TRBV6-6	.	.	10	TGTGCCAGCAGAGGAGGGCAAGCTTTCTTT	CASRGGQAFF
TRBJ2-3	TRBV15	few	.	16	TGTGCCACCAGCAGAGCCGGAGGGGGGGGCACAGATACGCAGTATTTT	CATSRAGGGGTDTQYF
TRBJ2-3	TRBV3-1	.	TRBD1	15	TGTGCCAGCAGCCAGGGACAGACTAGCACAGATACGCAGTATTTT	CASSQGQTSTDTQYF
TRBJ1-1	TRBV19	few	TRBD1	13	TGTGCCAGTAGTATGGTCAACAGGGGTGAAGCTTTCTTT	CASSMVNRGEAFF
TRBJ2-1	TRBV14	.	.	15	TGTGCCAGCAGCCATTACTTGAACGGTCTGGATGAGCAGTTCTTC	CASSHYLNGLDEQFF
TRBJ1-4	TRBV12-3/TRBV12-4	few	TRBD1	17	TGTGCCAGCAGTTTATCTACATGGACAGGGGGCCTAGAAAAACTGTTTTTT	CASSLSTWTGGLEKLFF
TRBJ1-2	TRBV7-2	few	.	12	TGTGCCAGCACCCCGGGTATAGGGACCTACACCTTC	CASTPGIGTYTF
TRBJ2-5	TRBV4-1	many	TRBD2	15	TGCGCCAGCAGCCAAGGCGGGGGGAATTGGGAGACCCAGTACTTC	CASSQGGGNWETQYF
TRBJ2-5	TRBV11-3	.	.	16	TGTGCCAGCAGCTTAAAGACTAGAGGGAGCCAAGAGACCCAGTACTTC	CASSLKTRGSQETQYF
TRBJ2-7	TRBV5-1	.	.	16	TGCGCCAGCAGCCCCGGGGGACTTTCGAGGGGGTACGAGCAGTACTTC	CASSPGGLSRGYEQYF
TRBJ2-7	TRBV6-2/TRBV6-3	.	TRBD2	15	TGTGCCAGCAGGGCAAGTCTAGCGGGAATCTCCGAGCAGTACTTC	CASRASLAGISEQYF